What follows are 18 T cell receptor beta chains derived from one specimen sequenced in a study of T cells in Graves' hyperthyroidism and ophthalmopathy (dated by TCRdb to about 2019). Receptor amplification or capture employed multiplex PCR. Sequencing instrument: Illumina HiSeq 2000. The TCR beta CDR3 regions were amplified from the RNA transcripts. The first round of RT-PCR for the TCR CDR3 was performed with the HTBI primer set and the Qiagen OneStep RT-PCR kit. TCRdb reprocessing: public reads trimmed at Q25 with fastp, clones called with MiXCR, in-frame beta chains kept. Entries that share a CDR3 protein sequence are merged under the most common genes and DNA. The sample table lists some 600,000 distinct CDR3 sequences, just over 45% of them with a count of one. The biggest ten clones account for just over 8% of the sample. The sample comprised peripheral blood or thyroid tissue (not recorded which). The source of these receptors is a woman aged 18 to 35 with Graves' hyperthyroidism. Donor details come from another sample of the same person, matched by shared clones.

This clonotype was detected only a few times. As DNA, the CDR3 is TGTGCCAGCAGCCCTACAGGGGGGGGGAGCCAGCCCCAGCATTTT. Protein product: CASSPTGGGSQPQHF. The V gene is TRBV7-9, the J gene TRBJ1-5; 8 bases map to TRBD1. This CDR3 contains 15 residues. In germline, CDR1 is SEHNR, CDR2 FQNEAQ (reference sequence). V shed 5 bases and J 7 bases; nucleotides not matched to a gene: 10. Supplemented by reference TRBV7-9 and TRBJ1-5, the full variable domain reads DTGVSQNPRHKITKRGQNVTFRCDPISEHNRLYWYRQTLGQGPEFLTYFQNEAQLEKSRLLSDRFSAERPKGSFSTLEIQRTEQGDSAMYLCASSPTGGGSQPQHFGDGTRLSIL.

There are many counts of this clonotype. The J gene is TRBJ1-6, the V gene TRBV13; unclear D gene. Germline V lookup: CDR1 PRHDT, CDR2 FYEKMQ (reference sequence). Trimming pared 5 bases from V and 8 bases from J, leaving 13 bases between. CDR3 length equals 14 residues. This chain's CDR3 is CASSTVSSDSPLHF. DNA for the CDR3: TGTGCCAGCAGCACCGTAAGCAGTGATTCACCCCTCCACTTT.

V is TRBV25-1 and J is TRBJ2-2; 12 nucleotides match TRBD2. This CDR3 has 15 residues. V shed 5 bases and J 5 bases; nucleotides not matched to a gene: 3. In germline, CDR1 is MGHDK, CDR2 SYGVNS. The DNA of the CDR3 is TGTGCCAGCAGTCCTAGCGGGAGGGTTACCGGGGAGCTGTTTTTT. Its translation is CASSPSGRVTGELFF.

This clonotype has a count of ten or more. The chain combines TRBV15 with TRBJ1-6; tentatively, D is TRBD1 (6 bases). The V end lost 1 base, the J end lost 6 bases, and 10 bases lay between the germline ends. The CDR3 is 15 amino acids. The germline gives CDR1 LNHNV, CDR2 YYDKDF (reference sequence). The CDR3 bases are TGTGCCACCAGCAGAGGGTCAGGGGTTAATTCACCCCTCCACTTT. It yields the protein CATSRGSGVNSPLHF.

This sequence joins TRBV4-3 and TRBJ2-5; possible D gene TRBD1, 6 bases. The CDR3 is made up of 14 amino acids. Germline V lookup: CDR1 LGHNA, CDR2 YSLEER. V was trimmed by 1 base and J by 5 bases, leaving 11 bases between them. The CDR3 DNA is TGCGCCAGCAGCCAAGGGGACAACGTGGAGACCCAGTACTTC. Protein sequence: CASSQGDNVETQYF.

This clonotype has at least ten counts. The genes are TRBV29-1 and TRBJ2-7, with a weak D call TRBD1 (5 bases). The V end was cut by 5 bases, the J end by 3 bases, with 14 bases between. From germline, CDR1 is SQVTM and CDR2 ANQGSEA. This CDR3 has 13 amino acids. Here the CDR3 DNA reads TGCAGCGTTCGCAGGACACAAGACTACGAGCAGTACTTC. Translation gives CSVRRTQDYEQYF.

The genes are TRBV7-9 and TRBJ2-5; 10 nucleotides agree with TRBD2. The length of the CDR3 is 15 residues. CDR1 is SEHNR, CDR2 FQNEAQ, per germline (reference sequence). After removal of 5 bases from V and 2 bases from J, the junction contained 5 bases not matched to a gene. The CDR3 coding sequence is TGTGCCAGCAGCCCCCCAGCGGGAGGGCAAGAGACCCAGTACTTC. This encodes CASSPPAGGQETQYF. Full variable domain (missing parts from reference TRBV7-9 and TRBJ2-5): DTGVSQNPRHKITKRGQNVTFRCDPISEHNRLYWYRQTLGQGPEFLTYFQNEAQLEKSRLLSDRFSAERPKGSFSTLEIQRTEQGDSAMYLCASSPPAGGQETQYFGPGTRLLVL.

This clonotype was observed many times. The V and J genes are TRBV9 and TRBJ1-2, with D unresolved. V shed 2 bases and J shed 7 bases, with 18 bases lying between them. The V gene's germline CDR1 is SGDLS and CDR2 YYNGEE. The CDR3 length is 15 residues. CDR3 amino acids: CASSVSATSSGGYTF. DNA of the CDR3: TGTGCCAGCAGCGTTTCGGCCACATCGAGTGGTGGCTACACCTTC. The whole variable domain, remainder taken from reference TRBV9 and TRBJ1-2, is DSGVTQTPKHLITATGQRVTLRCSPRSGDLSVYWYQQSLDQGLQFLIQYYNGEERAKGNILERFSAQQFPDLHSELNLSSLELGDSALYFCASSVSATSSGGYTFGSGTRLTVV.

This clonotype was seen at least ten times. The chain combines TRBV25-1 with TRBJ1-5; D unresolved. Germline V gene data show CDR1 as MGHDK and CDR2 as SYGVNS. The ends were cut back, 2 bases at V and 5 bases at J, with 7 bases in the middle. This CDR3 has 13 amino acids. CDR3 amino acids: CASSEGWDQPQHF. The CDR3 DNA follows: TGTGCCAGCAGTGAAGGGTGGGATCAGCCCCAGCATTTT.

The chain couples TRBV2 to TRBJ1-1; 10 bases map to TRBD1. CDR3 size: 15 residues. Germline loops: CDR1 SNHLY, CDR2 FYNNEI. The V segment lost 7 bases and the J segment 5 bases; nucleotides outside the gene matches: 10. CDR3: CASIYPGQGWTEAFF. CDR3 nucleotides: TGTGCCAGCATTTATCCGGGACAGGGGTGGACTGAAGCTTTCTTT.

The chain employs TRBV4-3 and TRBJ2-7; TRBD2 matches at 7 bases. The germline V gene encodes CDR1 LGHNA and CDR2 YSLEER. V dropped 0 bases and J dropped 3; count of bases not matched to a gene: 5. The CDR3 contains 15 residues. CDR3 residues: CASSQEMASGYEQYF. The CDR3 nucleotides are TGCGCCAGCAGCCAAGAAATGGCTAGCGGCTACGAGCAGTACTTC.

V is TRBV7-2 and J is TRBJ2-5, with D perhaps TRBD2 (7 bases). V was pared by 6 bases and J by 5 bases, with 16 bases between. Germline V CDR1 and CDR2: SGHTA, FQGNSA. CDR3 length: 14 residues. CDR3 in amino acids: CASSYRGAGETQYF. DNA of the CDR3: TGTGCCAGCAGTTACCGGGGGGCCGGGGAGACCCAGTACTTC.

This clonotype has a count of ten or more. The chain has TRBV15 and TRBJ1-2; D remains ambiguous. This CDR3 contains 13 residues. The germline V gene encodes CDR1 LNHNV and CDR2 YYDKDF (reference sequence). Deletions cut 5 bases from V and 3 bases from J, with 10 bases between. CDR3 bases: TGTGCCACCAGCGAGGAGGAGGACTATGGCTACACCTTC. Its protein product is CATSEEEDYGYTF. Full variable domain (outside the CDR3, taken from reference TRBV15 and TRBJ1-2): DAMVIQNPRYQVTQFGKPVTLSCSQTLNHNVMYWYQQKSSQAPKLLFHYYDKDFNNEADTPDNFQSRRPNTSFCFLDIRSPGLGDTAMYLCATSEEEDYGYTFGSGTRLTVV.

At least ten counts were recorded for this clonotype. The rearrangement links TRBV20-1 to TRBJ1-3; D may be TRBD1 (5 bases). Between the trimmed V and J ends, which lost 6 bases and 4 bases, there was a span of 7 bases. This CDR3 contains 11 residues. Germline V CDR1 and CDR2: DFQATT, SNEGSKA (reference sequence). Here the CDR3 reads CSAHRGNTIYF. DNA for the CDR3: TGCAGTGCGCACAGGGGAAACACCATATATTTT.

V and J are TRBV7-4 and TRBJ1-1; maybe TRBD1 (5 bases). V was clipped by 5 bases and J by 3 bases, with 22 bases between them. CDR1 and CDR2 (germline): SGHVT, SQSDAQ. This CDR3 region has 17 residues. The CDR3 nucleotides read TGTGCCAGCAGCGTATGGGGCAGGCCTGGGGGTGACACTGAAGCTTTCTTT. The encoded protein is CASSVWGRPGGDTEAFF. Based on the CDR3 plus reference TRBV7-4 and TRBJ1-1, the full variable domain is GAGVSQSPRYKVAKRGRDVALRCDSISGHVTLYWYRQTLGQGSEVLTYSQSDAQRDKSGRPSGRFSAERPERSVSTLKIQRTEQGDSAVYLCASSVWGRPGGDTEAFFGQGTRLTVV.

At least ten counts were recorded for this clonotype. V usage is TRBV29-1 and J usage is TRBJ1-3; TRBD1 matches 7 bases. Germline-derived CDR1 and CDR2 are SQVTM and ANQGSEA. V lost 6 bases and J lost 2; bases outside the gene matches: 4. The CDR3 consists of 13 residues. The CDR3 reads CSVRQGAGNTIYF. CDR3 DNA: TGCAGCGTACGACAGGGCGCTGGAAACACCATATATTTT.

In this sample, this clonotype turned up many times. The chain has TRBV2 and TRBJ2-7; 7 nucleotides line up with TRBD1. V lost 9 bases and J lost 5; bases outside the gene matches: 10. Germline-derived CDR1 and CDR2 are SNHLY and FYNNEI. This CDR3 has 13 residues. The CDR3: CASSSRQGDEQYF. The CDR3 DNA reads TGTGCCAGTTCGAGTCGGCAGGGGGACGAGCAGTACTTC.

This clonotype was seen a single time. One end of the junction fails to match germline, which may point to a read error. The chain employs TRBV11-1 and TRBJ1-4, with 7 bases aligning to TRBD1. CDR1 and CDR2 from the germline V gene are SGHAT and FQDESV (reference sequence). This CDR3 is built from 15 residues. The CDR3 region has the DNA TGCGCCAGCAGCTTGGACGGGACAGATAATGAAAAACTGTTTTTT. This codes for CASSLDGTDNEKLFF.